Listed here are 24 T cell receptor beta chains from one sample, sequenced in a study of T-cell reconstitution after alpha-beta-depleted transplantation in children. Preparing the TCRbeta library involved the use of unique molecular identifiers. Each CDR3 protein gets one entry after TCRdb re-called the PCR reads with MiXCR. This sample has about 1,000,000 distinct CDR3 sequences; around 30% occur once, and the top ten carry about 28%. The material was PBMCs, mostly from graft donor cells, obtained 360 days after TCRalphabeta/CD19-depleted stem cell transplant. These receptors were taken from a boy under two years old who had a stem cell transplant for SCID, so the T cells may come from the graft donor.

This clonotype has ten or more counts. The chain links TRBV9 to TRBJ2-2; D assignment may be TRBD1 or TRBD2 (5 bases each). The CDR3 spans 15 residues. V shed 1 base and J shed 4 bases, with 11 bases lying between them. CDR1 and CDR2 (germline): SGDLS, YYNGEE. CDR3 coding DNA: TGTGCCAGCAGCGTAATTGGGGGTGCCACCGGGGAGCTGTTTTTT. The encoded protein is CASSVIGGATGELFF.

The chain couples TRBV11-2 to TRBJ2-3; D is perhaps TRBD2 (5 bases). Germline values: CDR1 SGHAT, CDR2 FQNNGV. Trimming shortened V by 1 base and J by 6 bases, and 11 bases separated the two germline ends. The CDR3 is 14 residues long. The CDR3 spells CASSLGRASDTQYF. In DNA form, the CDR3 reads TGTGCCAGCAGCTTAGGTCGGGCTAGCGATACGCAGTATTTT.

V and J are TRBV12-3 or TRBV12-4 and TRBJ2-1; D might be TRBD1 or TRBD2, each matching 7 bases. There are 15 residues in the CDR3. V was pared by 5 bases and J by 4 bases, with 15 bases between. DNA for the CDR3: TGTGCCAGCAGTGAACAGGGGAGGGTTTACAATGAGCAGTTCTTC. As protein: CASSEQGRVYNEQFF.

This clonotype has ten or more counts. This sequence joins TRBV21-1 and TRBJ2-2. TRBV21-1 is flagged as a pseudogene. The CDR3 is 15 amino acids. DNA for the CDR3: TGTGCCAGCAGCAAAGCGATGGCGAACACCGGGGAGCTGTTTTTT. Protein sequence: CASSKAMANTGELFF.

This clonotype has a handful of counts. The rearrangement joins TRBV27 to TRBJ2-1; 9 bases line up with TRBD2. V trimming: 6 bases; J trimming: 7 bases; junction bases outside the gene matches: 10. The CDR3 has 15 amino acids. Germline V lookup: CDR1 MNHEY, CDR2 SMNVEV (reference sequence). The CDR3 reads CASSLRLAVGNEQFF. The CDR3 nucleotides read TGTGCCAGCAGCCTCCGACTAGCGGTGGGAAATGAGCAGTTCTTC.

In this sample, this clonotype turned up once. This rearrangement joins TRBV12-3 or TRBV12-4 to TRBJ2-1; TRBD1 might be the D (6 bases). The CDR3 is made up of 11 amino acids. Trimming removed 10 bases from V and 6 bases from J, with 10 bases in between. CDR3 residues: CATRRGNEQFF. The CDR3 DNA reads TGTGCCACCCGCAGGGGCAATGAGCAGTTCTTC.

This clonotype was counted only a few times. This chain uses TRBV7-2 with TRBJ1-3; D unclear. The ends were cut back, 2 bases at V and 0 bases at J, with 14 bases in the middle. The germline V gene encodes CDR1 SGHTA and CDR2 FQGNSA. The CDR3 runs to 17 residues. CDR3 nucleotides: TGTGCCAGCAGCTTACGTCAGAGCGTAGGCTCTGGAAACACCATATATTTT. Translated: CASSLRQSVGSGNTIYF.

The genes are TRBV29-1 and TRBJ1-1; D unclear. Trimming shortened V by 7 bases and J by 7 bases, and 10 bases separated the two germline ends. The CDR3 has 10 residues. Germline values: CDR1 SQVTM, CDR2 ANQGSEA. CDR3 region: CSAGEVEAFF. CDR3 coding DNA: TGCAGCGCCGGGGAGGTTGAAGCTTTCTTT.

The chain carries TRBV5-1 and TRBJ2-2; D not resolved. Trimming took 1 base from V and 1 from J, leaving 11 bases between them. In germline, CDR1 is SGHRS, CDR2 YFSETQ. The CDR3 runs 16 residues. The CDR3, as DNA: TGCGCCAGCAGCTTGAGAGGTGAATTGAACACCGGGGAGCTGTTTTTT. Its translation: CASSLRGELNTGELFF.

J is TRBJ2-3 and V is TRBV29-1; 7 nucleotides line up with TRBD1. Germline V CDR1 and CDR2: SQVTM, ANQGSEA. This CDR3 is 13 amino acids long. The ends lost 4 bases at V and 1 base at J; junction bases unmatched: 2. The DNA of the CDR3 is TGCAGCGTTGGGACAGGCCGCACAGATACGCAGTATTTT. This gives the protein CSVGTGRTDTQYF.

The chain recombines TRBV6-1 with TRBJ2-7, with D perhaps TRBD1 (5 bases). V gave up 6 bases and J gave up 9 bases, with 21 bases separating them. Per the germline V gene, CDR1 is MNHNS and CDR2 is SASEGT. The CDR3 has 14 amino acids. The CDR3 here is CASSQGLESTMQYF. In DNA, the CDR3 is TGTGCCAGCAGCCAGGGTCTGGAAAGTACCATGCAGTACTTC.

In this sample, this clonotype turned up a few times. The chain recombines TRBV29-1 with TRBJ2-5; D is undetermined. V lost 4 bases, J lost 3 bases, and 9 bases lay in between. Germline loops: CDR1 SQVTM, CDR2 ANQGSEA. The CDR3 runs 12 residues. This CDR3 is CSVVTHKETQYF. The CDR3 DNA reads TGCAGCGTTGTGACCCATAAAGAGACCCAGTACTTC.

This clonotype was detected a few times. The chain couples TRBV20-1 to TRBJ1-5; the D gene is possibly TRBD1 (6 bases). This CDR3 has 12 residues. V shed 5 bases and J shed 4 bases, with 9 bases lying between them. From germline, CDR1 is DFQATT and CDR2 SNEGSKA (reference sequence). CDR3 region: CSAHRENQPQHF. CDR3 DNA sequence: TGCAGTGCTCACAGGGAAAATCAGCCCCAGCATTTT.

The chain combines TRBV5-1 with TRBJ2-1, with D perhaps TRBD2 (6 bases). There are 17 residues in the CDR3. Germline V gives CDR1 SGHRS, CDR2 YFSETQ. The V and J ends lost 0 bases and 5 bases respectively, with 18 bases between them. This chain's CDR3 is CASSLARGGGLDNEQFF. DNA of the CDR3: TGCGCCAGCAGCTTGGCTCGTGGGGGAGGCCTTGACAATGAGCAGTTCTTC.

V usage is TRBV29-1 and J usage is TRBJ2-1; no clear D. Trimming removed 7 bases at V and 2 bases at J, with 15 bases between. Germline V gene sequence: CDR1 SQVTM, CDR2 ANQGSEA. This CDR3 spans 14 amino acids. The CDR3 DNA follows: TGCAGCGGGTGGCCTTTGCCGGCCTACAATGAGCAGTTCTTC. Its protein product is CSGWPLPAYNEQFF.

In its sample, this clonotype was seen a few times. This rearrangement joins TRBV12-3 or TRBV12-4 to TRBJ2-7, with 10 bases matching TRBD1. The CDR3 has 14 residues. The trim removed 5 bases at V and 8 bases at J, leaving 9 bases unmatched. This CDR3 is CASSELDRGLQQYF. In nucleotides, the CDR3 is TGTGCCAGCAGTGAACTCGACAGGGGGCTTCAGCAGTACTTC.

V and J are TRBV5-1 and TRBJ2-7; 10 bases fit TRBD2. The V and J ends lost 0 bases and 2 bases, in that order; junction bases with no gene match: 11. The germline gives CDR1 SGHRS, CDR2 YFSETQ. The CDR3 sequence is 18 residues long. This CDR3 reads CASSLGAPLAGETYEQYF. Here the CDR3 DNA reads TGCGCCAGCAGCTTGGGCGCCCCGCTAGCGGGGGAGACCTACGAGCAGTACTTC.

Only a few counts were recorded for this clonotype. J is TRBJ2-7 and V is TRBV12-3 or TRBV12-4, with 10 bases aligning to TRBD2. The CDR3 totals 16 residues. V dropped 5 bases and J dropped 2; count of bases not matched to a gene: 9. The CDR3 coding sequence is TGTGCCAGCAGTCGGTACGGGACTAGCGCAACCTACGAGCAGTACTTC. Amino acids: CASSRYGTSATYEQYF.

The chain joins TRBV7-6 to TRBJ2-1; D is unclear. This CDR3 is built from 15 residues. Germline CDR1 SGHVS, CDR2 FNYEAQ. Trimming removed 4 bases from V and 0 bases from J, with 10 bases in between. The CDR3 sequence: CASSSPDGSYNEQFF. CDR3 DNA sequence: TGTGCCAGCAGCTCCCCCGATGGCTCCTACAATGAGCAGTTCTTC.

In its sample, this clonotype was seen once. The gene calls are TRBV14 and TRBJ2-3; D perhaps matches TRBD1 (6 bases). The CDR3 sequence is 16 residues long. Deletions cut 0 bases from V and 2 bases from J, with 12 bases between. The V gene's germline CDR1 is SGHDN and CDR2 FVKESK. The DNA of the CDR3 is TGTGCCAGCAGCCAAGATCCCAGGGGCCTCACAGATACGCAGTATTTT. Protein product: CASSQDPRGLTDTQYF. Full variable domain (missing parts from reference TRBV14 and TRBJ2-3): EAGVTQFPSHSVIEKGQTVTLRCDPISGHDNLYWYRRVMGKEIKFLLHFVKESKQDESGMPNNRFLAERTGGTYSTLKVQPAELEDSGVYFCASSQDPRGLTDTQYFGPGTRLTVL.

This clonotype has only a few counts. J is TRBJ2-3 and V is TRBV5-4; 15 bases align to TRBD2. Germline V lookup: CDR1 SGHNT, CDR2 YYREEE (reference sequence). The V gene end was trimmed by 5 bases and the J gene end by 2 bases; junction bases not matched to a gene: 9. The CDR3 has 18 amino acids. CDR3 region: CASRTGLAGGSTTDTQYF. CDR3 bases: TGTGCCAGCAGGACGGGACTAGCGGGGGGTTCTACCACAGATACGCAGTATTTT.

This clonotype appeared a few times. The chain employs TRBV28 and TRBJ1-2, with TRBD1 as a possible D gene (5 bases). Trimming stripped 4 bases from V and 8 bases from J, with 20 bases between. The CDR3 is 15 residues long. Germline V gene data show CDR1 as MDHEN and CDR2 as SYDVKM. Here the CDR3 reads CASSSRRRGRRGYTF. The CDR3 bases are TGTGCCAGCAGTTCCCGTAGGCGGGGCCGACGGGGCTACACCTTC.

In this sample, this clonotype turned up a few times. V usage is TRBV4-3 and J usage is TRBJ2-4; D unclear. Germline CDR1 reads LGHNA; CDR2 reads YSLEER. V was clipped by 3 bases and J by 7 bases, with 16 bases between them. This CDR3 is 15 amino acids long. The CDR3 sequence: CASSHSDLPGNIQYF. The CDR3, as DNA: TGCGCCAGCAGCCATTCCGACCTTCCCGGGAACATTCAGTACTTC.

This clonotype was observed a handful of times. The chain recombines TRBV4-2 with TRBJ2-7; D possibly corresponds to TRBD1 (5 bases). The CDR3 totals 14 residues. Germline V CDR1 and CDR2: LGHNA, YNFKEQ. Deletions cut 3 bases from V and 2 bases from J, with 11 bases between. The CDR3 protein is CASSQGPPPYEQYF. DNA of the CDR3: TGTGCCAGCAGCCAGGGGCCGCCTCCCTACGAGCAGTACTTC.